This entry features one T cell receptor (beta chain) sequence. Its antigen is not known. These data belong to a study of CXCR3-negative and CXCR3-positive naive CD8 T cells. CDR3 length: 16 residues. Germline CDR1 is WSHSY and CDR2 is SAAADI. The libraries of TRB cDNA were prepared using 5' RACE with UMI labels. From the 5' RACE reads, TCRdb lists one entry per CDR3 protein and no DNA. The table for this sample gives 130,000 to 150,000 distinct CDR3 sequences. The authors gated naive CD8+ T cells as CD45RO-CCR7+CD27+CD95-. Whole-study findings and limits: In CXCR3-positive naive cells, the TRB CDR3s were more hydrophobic than in CXCR3-negative naive cells. Memory CD8+ cells showed much lower diversity, while both naive subsets were comparably high. Expression of CXCR3 was partially reduced after cryopreservation, and fresh PBMCs were used in most assays.

This clonotype originated in a human donor in good health. Some clones in this sample may be carry-over from other donors' samples. The source material was naive CXCR3+ CD8+ T cells from blood. The subset was: CD45RO-CCR7+CD27+CD95- naive CD8+ T cells expressing CXCR3 (TNR3+). This rearrangement joins TRBV10-2 to TRBJ2-1; the D gene TCRdb calls, TRBD2, cannot be checked with no DNA. CDR3: CASRGSRTSGYNEQFF.